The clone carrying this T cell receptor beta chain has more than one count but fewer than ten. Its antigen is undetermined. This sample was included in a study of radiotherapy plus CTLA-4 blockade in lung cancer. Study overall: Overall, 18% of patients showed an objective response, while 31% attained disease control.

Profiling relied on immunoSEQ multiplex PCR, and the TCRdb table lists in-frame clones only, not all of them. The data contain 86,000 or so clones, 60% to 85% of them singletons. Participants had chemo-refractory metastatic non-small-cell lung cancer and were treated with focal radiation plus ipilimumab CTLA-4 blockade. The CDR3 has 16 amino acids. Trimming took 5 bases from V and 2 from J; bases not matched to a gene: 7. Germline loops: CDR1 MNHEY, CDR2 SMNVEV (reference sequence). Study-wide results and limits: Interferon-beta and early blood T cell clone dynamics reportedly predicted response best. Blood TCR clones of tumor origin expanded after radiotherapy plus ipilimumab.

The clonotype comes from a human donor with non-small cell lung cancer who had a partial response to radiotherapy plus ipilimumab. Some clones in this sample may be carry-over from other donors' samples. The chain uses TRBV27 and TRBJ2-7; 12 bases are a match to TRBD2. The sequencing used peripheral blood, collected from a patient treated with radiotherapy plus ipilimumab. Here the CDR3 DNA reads TGTGCCAGCAGTGAGGGGACTAGCGGGTATGCCTACGAGCAGTACTTC. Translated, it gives CASSEGTSGYAYEQYF.